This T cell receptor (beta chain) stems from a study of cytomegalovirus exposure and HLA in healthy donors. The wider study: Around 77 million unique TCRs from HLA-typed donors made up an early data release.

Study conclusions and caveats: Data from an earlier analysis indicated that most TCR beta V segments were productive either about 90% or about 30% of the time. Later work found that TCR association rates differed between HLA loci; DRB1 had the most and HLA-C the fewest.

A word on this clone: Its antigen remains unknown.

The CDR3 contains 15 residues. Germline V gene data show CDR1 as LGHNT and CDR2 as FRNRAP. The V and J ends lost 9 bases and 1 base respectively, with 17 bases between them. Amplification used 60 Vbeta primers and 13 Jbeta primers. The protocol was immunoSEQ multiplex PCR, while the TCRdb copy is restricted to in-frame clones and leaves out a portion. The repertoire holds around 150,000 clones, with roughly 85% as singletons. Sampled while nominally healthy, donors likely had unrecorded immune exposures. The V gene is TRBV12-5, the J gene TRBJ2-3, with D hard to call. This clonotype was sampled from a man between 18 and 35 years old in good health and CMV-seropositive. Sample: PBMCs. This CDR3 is CASTRPQDRTDTQYF. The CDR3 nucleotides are TGTGCTAGCACCCGCCCCCAGGATCGCACAGATACGCAGTATTTT.